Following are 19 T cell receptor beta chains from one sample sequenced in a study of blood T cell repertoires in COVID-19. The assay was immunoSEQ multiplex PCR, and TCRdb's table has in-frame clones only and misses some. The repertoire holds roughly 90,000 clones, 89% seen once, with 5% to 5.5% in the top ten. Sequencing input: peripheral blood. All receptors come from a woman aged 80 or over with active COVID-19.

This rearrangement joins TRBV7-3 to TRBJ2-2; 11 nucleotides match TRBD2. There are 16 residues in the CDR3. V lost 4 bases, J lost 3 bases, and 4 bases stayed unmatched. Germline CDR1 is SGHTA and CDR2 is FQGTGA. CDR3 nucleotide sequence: TGTGCCAGCAGCTCCGGGACTAGCGGCTACACCGGGGAGCTGTTTTTT. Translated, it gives CASSSGTSGYTGELFF.

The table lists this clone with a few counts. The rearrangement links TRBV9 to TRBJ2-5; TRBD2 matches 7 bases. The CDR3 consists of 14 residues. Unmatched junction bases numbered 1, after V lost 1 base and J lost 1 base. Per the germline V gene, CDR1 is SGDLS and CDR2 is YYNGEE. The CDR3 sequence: CASSVSGTQETQYF. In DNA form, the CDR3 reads TGTGCCAGCAGCGTAAGCGGGACCCAAGAGACCCAGTACTTC.

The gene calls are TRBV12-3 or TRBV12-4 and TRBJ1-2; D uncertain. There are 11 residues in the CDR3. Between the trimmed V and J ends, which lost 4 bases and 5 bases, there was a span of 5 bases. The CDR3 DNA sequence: TGTGCCAGCAGTTCCCAGTATGGCTACACCTTC. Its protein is CASSSQYGYTF.

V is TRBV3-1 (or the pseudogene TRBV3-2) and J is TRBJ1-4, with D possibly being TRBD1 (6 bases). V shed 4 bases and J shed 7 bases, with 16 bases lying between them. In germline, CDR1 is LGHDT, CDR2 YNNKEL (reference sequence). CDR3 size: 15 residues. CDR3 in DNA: TGTGCCAGCAGCCCCTCGGGGGCGGGAGGTGAAAAACTGTTTTTT. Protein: CASSPSGAGGEKLFF.

The CDR3 loop is CASSQAGGIEQYF. DNA of the CDR3: TGTGCCAGCAGCCAAGCAGGGGGGATCGAGCAGTACTTC. This chain joins TRBV3-1 (or the pseudogene TRBV3-2) and TRBJ2-7; TRBD1 might be the D (7 bases). The V and J ends lost 1 base and 6 bases respectively, with 10 bases between them. Germline V CDR1 and CDR2: LGHDT, YNNKEL (reference sequence). The CDR3 loop spans 13 amino acids.

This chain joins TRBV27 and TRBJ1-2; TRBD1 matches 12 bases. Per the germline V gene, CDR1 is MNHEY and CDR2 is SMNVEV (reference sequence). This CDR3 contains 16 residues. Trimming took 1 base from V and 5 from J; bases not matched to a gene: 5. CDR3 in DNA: TGTGCCAGCAGTTTATTCGGGACAGGGGGCGGATATGGCTACACCTTC. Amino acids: CASSLFGTGGGYGYTF.

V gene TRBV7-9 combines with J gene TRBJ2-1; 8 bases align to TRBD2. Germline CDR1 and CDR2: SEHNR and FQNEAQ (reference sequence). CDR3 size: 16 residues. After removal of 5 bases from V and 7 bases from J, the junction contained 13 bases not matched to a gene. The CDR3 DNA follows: TGTGCCAGCAGCCCACGGACTAGCAGGGAGTTAAATGAGCAGTTCTTC. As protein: CASSPRTSRELNEQFF. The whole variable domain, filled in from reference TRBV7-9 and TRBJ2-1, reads DTGVSQNPRHKITKRGQNVTFRCDPISEHNRLYWYRQTLGQGPEFLTYFQNEAQLEKSRLLSDRFSAERPKGSFSTLEIQRTEQGDSAMYLCASSPRTSRELNEQFFGPGTRLTVL.

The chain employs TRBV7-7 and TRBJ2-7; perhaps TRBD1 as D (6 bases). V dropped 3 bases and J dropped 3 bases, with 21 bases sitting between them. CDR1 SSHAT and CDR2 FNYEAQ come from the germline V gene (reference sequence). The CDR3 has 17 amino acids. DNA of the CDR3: TGTGCCAGCAGCTTTGGTCCCCCGGGACACCCCAACTACGAGCAGTACTTC. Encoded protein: CASSFGPPGHPNYEQYF.

The CDR3 DNA reads TGTGCCAGCAGCCGTAGCGGACCAGAAGCTTTCTTT. Encoded protein: CASSRSGPEAFF. The chain is built from TRBV28 and TRBJ1-1; D unclear. The germline CDR1 and CDR2 sequences are MDHEN and SYDVKM. The V gene lost 6 bases and the J gene lost 8 bases, with 13 bases spanning the gap. The CDR3 consists of 12 residues.

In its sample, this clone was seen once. The CDR3 nucleotides are TGTGCCAGTAGTGTAGGAGGTAGAGATACGCAGTATTTT. Protein: CASSVGGRDTQYF. V gene TRBV19 combines with J gene TRBJ2-3, with a tentative D call TRBD2 (5 bases). Germline loops: CDR1 LNHDA, CDR2 SQIVND (reference sequence). Deletions cut 5 bases from V and 5 bases from J, with 11 bases between. CDR3 size: 13 residues.

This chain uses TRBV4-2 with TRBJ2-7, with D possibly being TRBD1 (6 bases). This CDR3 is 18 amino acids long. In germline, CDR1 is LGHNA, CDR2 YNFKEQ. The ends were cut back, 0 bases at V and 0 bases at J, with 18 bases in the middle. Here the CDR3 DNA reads TGTGCCAGCAGCCAAGACCTCCGGCGGACAGTGAGCTCCTACGAGCAGTACTTC. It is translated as CASSQDLRRTVSSYEQYF.

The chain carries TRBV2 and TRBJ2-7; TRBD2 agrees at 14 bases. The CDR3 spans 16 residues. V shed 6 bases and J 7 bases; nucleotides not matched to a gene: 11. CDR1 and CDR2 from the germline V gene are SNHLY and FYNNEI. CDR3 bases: TGTGCCAGCAGACGACTAGCGGGAGGGGGTATGGGAGAGCAGTACTTC. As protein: CASRRLAGGGMGEQYF.

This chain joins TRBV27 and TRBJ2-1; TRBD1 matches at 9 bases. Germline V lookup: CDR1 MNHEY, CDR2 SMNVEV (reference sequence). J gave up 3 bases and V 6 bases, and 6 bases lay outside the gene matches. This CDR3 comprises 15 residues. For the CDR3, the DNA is TGTGCCAGCAGAAAGCGGGGACAGGGCTACAATGAGCAGTTCTTC. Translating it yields CASRKRGQGYNEQFF.

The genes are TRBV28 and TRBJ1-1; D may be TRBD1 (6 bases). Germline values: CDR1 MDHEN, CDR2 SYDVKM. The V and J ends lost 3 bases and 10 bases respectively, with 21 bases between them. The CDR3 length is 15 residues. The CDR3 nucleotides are TGTGCCAGCAGTTTTGGAGGGACACCTCAGCGGGGAGCTTTCTTT. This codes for CASSFGGTPQRGAFF.

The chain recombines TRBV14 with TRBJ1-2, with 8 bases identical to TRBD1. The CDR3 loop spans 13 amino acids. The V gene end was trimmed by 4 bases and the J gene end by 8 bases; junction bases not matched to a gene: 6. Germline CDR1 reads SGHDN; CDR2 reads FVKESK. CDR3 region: CASSLLRGQGYTF. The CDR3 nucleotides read TGTGCCAGCAGCCTTCTCAGGGGGCAAGGCTACACCTTC.

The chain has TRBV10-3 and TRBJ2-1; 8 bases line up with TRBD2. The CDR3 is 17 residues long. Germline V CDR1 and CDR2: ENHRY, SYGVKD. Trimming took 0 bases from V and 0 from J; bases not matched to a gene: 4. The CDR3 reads CAISESGLASSYNEQFF. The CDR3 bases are TGTGCCATCAGTGAGTCTGGACTAGCTAGCTCCTACAATGAGCAGTTCTTC.

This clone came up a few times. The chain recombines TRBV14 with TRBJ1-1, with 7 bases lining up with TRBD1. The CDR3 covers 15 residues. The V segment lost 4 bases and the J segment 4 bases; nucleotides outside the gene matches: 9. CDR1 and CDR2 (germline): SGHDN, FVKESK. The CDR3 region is CASSRLGGAATEAFF. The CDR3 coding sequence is TGTGCCAGCAGCCGCTTAGGGGGCGCGGCCACTGAAGCTTTCTTT.

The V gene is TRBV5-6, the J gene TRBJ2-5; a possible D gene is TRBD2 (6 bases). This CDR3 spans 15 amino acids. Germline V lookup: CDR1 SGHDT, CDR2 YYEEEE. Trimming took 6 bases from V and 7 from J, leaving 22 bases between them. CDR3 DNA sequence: TGTGCCAGCACCTCCCTAACGACGGGGGTTTGGACCCAGTACTTC. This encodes CASTSLTTGVWTQYF.

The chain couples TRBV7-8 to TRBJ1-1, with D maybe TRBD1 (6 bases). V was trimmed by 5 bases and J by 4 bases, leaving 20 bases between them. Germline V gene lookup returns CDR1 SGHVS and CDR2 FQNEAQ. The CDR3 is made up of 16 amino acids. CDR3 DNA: TGTGCCAGCAGCCTATCAATGAACTTGGGGGCCACTGAAGCTTTCTTT. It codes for CASSLSMNLGATEAFF.